This T cell receptor (beta chain) was sequenced for a study of T cell changes during pregnancy in multiple sclerosis. Per the germline V gene, CDR1 is SGHDN and CDR2 is FVKESK. This CDR3 comprises 16 residues. The V end was cut by 5 bases, the J end by 2 bases, with 16 bases between. Generated by immunoSEQ multiplex PCR, the TCRdb table keeps only in-frame clones and is missing some. The table has about 40,000 clones, 90% seen once; the top ten hold about 0.45%. V is TRBV14 and J is TRBJ1-3; perhaps TRBD1 as D (6 bases). Sequencing was performed on CD4+ T cells from peripheral blood mononuclear cells, taken in the third trimester of pregnancy. This receptor was obtained from a female donor with multiple sclerosis, enrolled in a pregnancy study. CDR3 bases: TGTGCCAGCAGCGGGTCTTACAGGGCAACTGGAAACACCATATATTTT. As protein: CASSGSYRATGNTIYF.